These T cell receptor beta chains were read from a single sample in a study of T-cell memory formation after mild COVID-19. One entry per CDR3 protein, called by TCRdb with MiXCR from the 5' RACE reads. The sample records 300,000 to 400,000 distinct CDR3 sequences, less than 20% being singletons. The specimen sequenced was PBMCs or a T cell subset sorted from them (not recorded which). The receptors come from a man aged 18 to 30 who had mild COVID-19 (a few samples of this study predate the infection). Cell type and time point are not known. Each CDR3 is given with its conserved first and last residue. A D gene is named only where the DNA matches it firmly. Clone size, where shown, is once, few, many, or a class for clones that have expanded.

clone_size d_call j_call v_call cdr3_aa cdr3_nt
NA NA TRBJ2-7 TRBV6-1 CASSSGGTVGSEQYF TGTGCCAGCAGTAGCGGAGGGACAGTCGGAAGCGAGCAGTACTTC
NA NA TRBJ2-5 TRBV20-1 CSARASSQETQYF TGCAGTGCTAGAGCCAGCTCCCAAGAGACCCAGTACTTC
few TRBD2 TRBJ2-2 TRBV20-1 CSARDRFRTSVPTGELFF TGCAGTGCTAGAGATCGATTCAGGACTAGCGTGCCCACCGGGGAGCTGTTTTTT
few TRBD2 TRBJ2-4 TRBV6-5 CASRPASTSPFYF TGTGCCAGCAGACCTGCCTCGACTAGCCCCTTTTACTTC
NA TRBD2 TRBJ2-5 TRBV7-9 CASSPPGGGKETQYF TGTGCCAGCAGCCCGCCGGGGGGGGGTAAAGAGACCCAGTACTTC
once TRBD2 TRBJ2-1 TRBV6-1 CASSLAGALSYNEQFF TGTGCCAGCAGTCTAGCGGGGGCCCTCTCCTACAATGAGCAGTTCTTC
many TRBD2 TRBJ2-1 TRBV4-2 CASSQQEILAGGTQFF TGTGCCAGCAGCCAACAGGAAATCCTAGCGGGGGGGACGCAGTTCTTC
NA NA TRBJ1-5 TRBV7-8 CASSLVSQGSGQPQHF TGTGCCAGCAGCTTAGTATCCCAGGGCTCGGGTCAGCCCCAGCATTTT
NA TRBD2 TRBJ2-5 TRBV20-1 CSATSGGAGETQYF TGCAGTGCGACTAGCGGGGGGGCAGGGGAGACCCAGTACTTC
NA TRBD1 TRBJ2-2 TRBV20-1 CSAGTGVVAGTGELFF TGCAGTGCAGGGACAGGGGTTGTGGCGGGCACCGGGGAGCTGTTTTTT
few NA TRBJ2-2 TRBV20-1 CSANNLGREGTGELFF TGCAGTGCTAACAATTTGGGCCGAGAGGGTACCGGGGAGCTGTTTTTT
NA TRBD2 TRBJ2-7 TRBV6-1 CASSDILRGGTLDPSQYF TGTGCCAGCAGTGACATTCTCCGGGGGGGTACACTAGATCCCTCGCAGTACTTC
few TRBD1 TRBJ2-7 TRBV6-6 CASRATGQNYEQYF TGTGCCAGCAGGGCAACGGGACAGAACTACGAGCAGTACTTC
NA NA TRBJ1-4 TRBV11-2 CASSLNGRRTNEKLFF TGTGCCAGCAGCTTAAACGGCAGGCGTACTAATGAAAAACTGTTTTTT
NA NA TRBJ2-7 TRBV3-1 CASSQGRDGSYEQYF TGTGCCAGCAGCCAAGGCCGGGACGGGTCCTACGAGCAGTACTTC
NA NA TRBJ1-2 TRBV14 CASSGFGVPHYGYTF TGTGCCAGCAGTGGATTCGGAGTACCCCACTATGGCTACACCTTC
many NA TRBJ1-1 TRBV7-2 CASSYLLRGEAFF TGTGCCAGCAGCTACCTTCTTAGGGGCGAAGCTTTCTTT
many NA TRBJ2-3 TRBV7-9 CAGGAASSVNTQYF TGTGCCGGGGGGGCAGCCTCTAGCGTGAATACGCAGTATTTT
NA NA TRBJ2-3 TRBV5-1 CASSLAVQGDTQYF TGCGCCAGCAGCTTGGCCGTGCAAGGAGATACGCAGTATTTT
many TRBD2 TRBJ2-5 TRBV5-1 CASSLVGAGGQETQYF TGCGCCAGCAGCTTAGTCGGAGCGGGGGGGCAAGAGACCCAGTACTTC
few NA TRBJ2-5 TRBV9 CASSVGAIQETQYF TGTGCCAGCAGCGTAGGGGCTATTCAAGAGACCCAGTACTTC
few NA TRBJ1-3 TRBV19 CASSIAGPAGNTIYF TGTGCCAGTAGTATTGCCGGGCCTGCTGGAAACACCATATATTTT
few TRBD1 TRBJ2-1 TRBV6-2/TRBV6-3 CASSYGQGAYDNEQFF TGTGCCAGCAGTTACGGGCAGGGGGCGTACGACAATGAGCAGTTCTTC
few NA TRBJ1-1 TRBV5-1 CASSDSGLQSTEAFF TGCGCCAGCAGCGACTCGGGCCTTCAGAGTACTGAAGCTTTCTTT
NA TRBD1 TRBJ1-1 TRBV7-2 CASSYRQGSNTEAFF TGTGCCAGCAGCTATAGACAGGGGTCAAACACTGAAGCTTTCTTT
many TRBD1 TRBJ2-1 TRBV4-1 CASSQYVPGTAYNEQFF TGCGCCAGCAGCCAATATGTGCCTGGGACAGCCTACAATGAGCAGTTCTTC
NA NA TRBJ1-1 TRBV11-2 CASSPRFYGAFF TGTGCCAGCAGCCCCCGCTTTTATGGCGCTTTCTTT
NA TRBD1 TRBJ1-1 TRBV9 CASSVIPGGVNTEAFF TGTGCCAGCAGCGTGATACCAGGGGGAGTGAACACTGAAGCTTTCTTT
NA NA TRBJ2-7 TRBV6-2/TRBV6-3 CASSYEAASTYEQYF TGTGCCAGCAGTTACGAGGCAGCCTCAACCTACGAGCAGTACTTC